Sequencing of this T cell receptor beta chain was carried out in a study of shared clonotypes between healthy human individuals. For the study at large: The donors, two women and a few men, were aged 18 to 49.

Of note for this clone: A read error may be the cause here, since a much bigger clone is one base away.

An assay was performed, and its level was deep. Here immunoSEQ multiplex PCR was the method, and the copy in TCRdb shows in-frame clones only, minus some. Of 700,000 or so clones listed, 55% to 75% are singletons. The CDR3 contains 15 residues. The V end lost 0 bases, the J end lost 2 bases, and 8 bases lay between the germline ends. The germline CDR1 and CDR2 sequences are SGHTA and FQGNSA. This TCR was sampled from a woman aged 25-40 years in good health. The V gene is TRBV7-2, the J gene TRBJ2-1; a weak D match, TRBD2 (7 bases). Source material: memory CD4+ T cells sorted from blood. The subset is: CD45RA-negative fraction. CDR3 region: CASSLAGGPYNEQFF. CDR3 in DNA: TGTGCCAGCAGCTTAGCGGGGGGGCCCTACAATGAGCAGTTCTTC.